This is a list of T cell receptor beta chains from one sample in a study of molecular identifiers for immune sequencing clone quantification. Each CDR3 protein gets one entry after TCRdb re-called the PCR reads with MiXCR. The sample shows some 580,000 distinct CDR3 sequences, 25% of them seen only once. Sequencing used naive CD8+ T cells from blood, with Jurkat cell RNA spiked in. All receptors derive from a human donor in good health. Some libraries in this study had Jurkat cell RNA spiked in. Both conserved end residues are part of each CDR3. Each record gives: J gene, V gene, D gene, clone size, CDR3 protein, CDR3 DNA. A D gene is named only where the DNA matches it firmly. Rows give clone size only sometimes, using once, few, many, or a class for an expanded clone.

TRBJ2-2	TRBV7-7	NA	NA	CASSLILGYNTGELFF	TGTGCCAGCAGCTTGATCCTAGGGTATAACACCGGGGAGCTGTTTTTT
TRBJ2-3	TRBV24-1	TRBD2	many	CATSDFSIGRSGTDTQYF	TGTGCCACCAGTGATTTTAGTATCGGGAGGAGCGGCACAGATACGCAGTATTTT
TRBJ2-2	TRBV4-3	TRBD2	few	CASSQDLSSGANTGELFF	TGCGCCAGCAGCCAAGATCTAAGTAGCGGGGCGAACACCGGGGAGCTGTTTTTT
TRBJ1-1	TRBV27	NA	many	CASSIRDLSSGGAEAFF	TGTGCCAGCAGTATCCGGGACCTATCTTCTGGTGGCGCTGAAGCTTTCTTT
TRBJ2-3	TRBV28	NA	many	CASSLQGPDTQYF	TGTGCCAGCAGTTTACAGGGCCCAGATACGCAGTATTTT
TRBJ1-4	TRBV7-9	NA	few	CASTAILNREKLFF	TGTGCCAGCACCGCCATACTGAACCGTGAAAAACTGTTTTTT
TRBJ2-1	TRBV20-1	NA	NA	CSASPRGGKSYNEQFF	TGCAGTGCTAGCCCCAGGGGCGGGAAGTCCTACAATGAGCAGTTCTTC
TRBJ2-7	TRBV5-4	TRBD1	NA	CASSLSDRVDEQYF	TGTGCCAGCAGCTTATCAGACAGGGTTGACGAGCAGTACTTC
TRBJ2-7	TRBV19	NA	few	CASSIDGGAGEQYF	TGTGCCAGTAGTATTGATGGAGGGGCCGGGGAGCAGTACTTC
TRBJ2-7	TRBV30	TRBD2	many	CAWTPAGGPNEQYF	TGTGCCTGGACCCCCGCGGGAGGGCCGAACGAGCAGTACTTC
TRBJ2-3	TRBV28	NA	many	CASSFRGPLTDTQYF	TGTGCCAGCAGTTTTCGGGGGCCCCTCACAGATACGCAGTATTTT
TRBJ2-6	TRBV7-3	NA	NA	CASSSSGANVLSF	TGTGCCAGCAGCTCCTCTGGGGCCAACGTCCTGTCTTTC
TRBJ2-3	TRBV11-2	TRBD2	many	CASSLLAGDLGTQYF	TGTGCCAGCAGCCTACTAGCGGGGGACCTCGGTACGCAGTATTTT
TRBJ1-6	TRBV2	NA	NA	CASGPFTANSPLHF	TGTGCCAGCGGTCCTTTCACGGCGAATTCACCCCTCCACTTT
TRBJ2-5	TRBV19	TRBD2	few	CASRVVPGGSVETQYF	TGTGCCAGTCGCGTTGTTCCGGGCGGGAGTGTGGAGACCCAGTACTTC
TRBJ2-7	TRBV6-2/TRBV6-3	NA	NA	CASSYTALYSYEQYF	TGTGCCAGCAGTTACACGGCTTTATACTCCTACGAGCAGTACTTC
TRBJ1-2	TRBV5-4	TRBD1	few	CASLWQGASNGYTF	TGTGCCAGCCTGTGGCAGGGGGCTTCGAATGGCTACACCTTC
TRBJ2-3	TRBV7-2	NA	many	CASSPDWWSTDTQYF	TGTGCCAGCAGTCCAGACTGGTGGAGCACAGATACGCAGTATTTT
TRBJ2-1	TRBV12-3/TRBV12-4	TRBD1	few	CASSSSEGGTGNYNEQFF	TGTGCCAGCAGTTCTAGTGAGGGCGGGACAGGCAACTACAATGAGCAGTTCTTC
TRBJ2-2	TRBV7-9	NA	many	CASSSSRNTGELFF	TGTGCCAGCAGCTCTTCACGAAACACCGGGGAGCTGTTTTTT
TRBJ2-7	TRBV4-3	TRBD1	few	CASSQDSAGGVAYEQYF	TGCGCCAGCAGCCAAGATTCCGCAGGGGGTGTAGCCTACGAGCAGTACTTC
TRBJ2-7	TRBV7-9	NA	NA	CASSLTPSPRSYEQYF	TGTGCCAGCAGCTTAACACCCTCTCCGAGGTCCTACGAGCAGTACTTC
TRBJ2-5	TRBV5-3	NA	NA	CASSFEGGSPNQETQYF	TGTGCCAGCAGCTTCGAGGGTGGCAGCCCAAACCAAGAGACCCAGTACTTC
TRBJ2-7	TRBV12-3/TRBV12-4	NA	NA	CASTFTYEQYF	TGTGCCAGCACTTTCACCTACGAGCAGTACTTC
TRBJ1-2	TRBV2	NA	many	CASSPSRPTNYGYTF	TGTGCCAGCAGCCCAAGTCGGCCTACTAACTATGGCTACACCTTC
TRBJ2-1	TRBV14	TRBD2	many	CASSQDELAGGKEQFF	TGTGCCAGCAGCCAAGACGAATTAGCGGGAGGGAAGGAGCAGTTCTTC
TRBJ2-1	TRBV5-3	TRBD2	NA	CASSLVAGVDNEQFF	TGTGCCAGCAGCTTGGTAGCGGGAGTTGACAATGAGCAGTTCTTC
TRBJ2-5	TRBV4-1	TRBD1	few	CASSQGTSGQGVQETQYF	TGCGCCAGCAGCCAAGGGACCTCGGGACAGGGGGTGCAAGAGACCCAGTACTTC
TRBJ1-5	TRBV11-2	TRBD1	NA	CASSFGTGASQPQHF	TGTGCCAGCAGCTTTGGGACAGGGGCGTCTCAGCCCCAGCATTTT
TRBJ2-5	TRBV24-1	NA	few	CATSDYAGETQYF	TGTGCCACCAGTGACTATGCCGGGGAGACCCAGTACTTC
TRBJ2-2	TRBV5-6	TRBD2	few	CASSPLLAGVSTGELFF	TGTGCCAGCAGCCCACTCCTAGCGGGGGTTAGCACCGGGGAGCTGTTTTTT
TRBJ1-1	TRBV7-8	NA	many	CASSAVTGIEAFF	TGTGCCAGCAGCGCGGTCACAGGGATTGAAGCTTTCTTT
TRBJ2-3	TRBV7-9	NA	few	CASSARPPPDTQYF	TGTGCCAGCAGCGCCCGCCCCCCCCCAGATACGCAGTATTTT
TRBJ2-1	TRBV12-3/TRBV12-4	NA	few	CASSLLVGLARNEQFF	TGTGCCAGCAGTTTACTGGTAGGGCTAGCGCGCAATGAGCAGTTCTTC
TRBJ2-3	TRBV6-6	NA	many	CASSFRADTQYF	TGTGCCAGCAGTTTCCGGGCAGATACGCAGTATTTT
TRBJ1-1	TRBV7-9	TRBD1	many	CASLPDRGGEAFF	TGTGCCAGCCTACCGGACAGGGGGGGTGAGGCTTTCTTT
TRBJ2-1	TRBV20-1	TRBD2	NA	CSAKAGQSYDEQFF	TGCAGTGCAAAAGCGGGGCAATCCTACGATGAGCAGTTCTTC
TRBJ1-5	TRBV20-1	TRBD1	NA	CSARRGTGYSNQPQHF	TGCAGTGCTAGACGAGGGACAGGGTATAGCAATCAGCCCCAGCATTTT
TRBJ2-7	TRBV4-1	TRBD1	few	CASSQRSGQVSSEQYF	TGCGCCAGCAGCCAAAGATCAGGACAGGTTTCCTCCGAGCAGTACTTC
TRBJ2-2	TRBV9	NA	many	CASKQANTGELFF	TGTGCCAGCAAGCAGGCGAACACCGGGGAGCTGTTTTTT
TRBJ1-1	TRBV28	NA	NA	CASSFRGMNTETFF	TGTGCCAGCAGTTTCAGGGGCATGAACACTGAAACTTTCTTT
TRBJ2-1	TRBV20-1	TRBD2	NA	CSAQRRSGSYNEQFF	TGCAGTGCTCAGAGGCGTAGCGGGAGTTACAATGAGCAGTTCTTC
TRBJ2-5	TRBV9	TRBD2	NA	CASSVGGGYQETQYF	TGTGCCAGCAGCGTTGGCGGGGGGTACCAAGAGACCCAGTACTTC
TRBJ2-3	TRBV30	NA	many	CAWRRDGGTDTQYF	TGTGCCTGGAGACGGGACGGAGGCACAGATACGCAGTATTTT
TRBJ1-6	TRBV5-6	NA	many	CASSFGQDNSPLHF	TGTGCCAGCAGCTTTGGACAAGATAATTCACCCCTCCACTTT
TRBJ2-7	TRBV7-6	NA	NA	CASSLEGFPSEQYF	TGTGCGAGCAGCTTAGAGGGATTTCCTAGCGAGCAGTACTTC
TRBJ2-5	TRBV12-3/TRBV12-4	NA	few	CASSVGETETRYF	TGTGCCAGCAGCGTCGGGGAGACGGAGACCCGGTACTTC
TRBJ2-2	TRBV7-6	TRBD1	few	CASSPAPGGGGELFF	TGTGCCAGCAGCCCCGCCCCAGGGGGTGGCGGGGAGCTGTTTTTT
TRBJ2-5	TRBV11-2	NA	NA	CSSSLWASQETQYF	TGTTCCAGCAGCTTATGGGCAAGCCAAGAGACCCAGTACTTC
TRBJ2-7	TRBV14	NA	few	CASSQDKGLTTSSYEQYF	TGTGCCAGCAGCCAAGATAAGGGGCTAACTACCTCATCCTACGAGCAGTACTTC
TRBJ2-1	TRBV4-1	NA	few	CASSPPPGRYNEQFF	TGCGCCAGCAGCCCACCTCCTGGAAGATACAATGAGCAGTTCTTC
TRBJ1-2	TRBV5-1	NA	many	CASRETEYGYTF	TGCGCCAGCAGGGAGACTGAATATGGCTACACCTTC
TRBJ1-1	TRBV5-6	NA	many	CASSLAGRNTEAFF	TGTGCCAGCAGTTTAGCCGGCAGGAACACTGAAGCTTTCTTT
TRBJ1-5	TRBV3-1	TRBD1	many	CASSQDPPGQNNQPQHF	TGTGCCAGCAGCCAAGATCCTCCGGGACAGAACAATCAGCCCCAGCATTTT
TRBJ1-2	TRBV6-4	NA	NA	CASSEDPEGPHGYTF	TGTGCCAGCAGTGAGGACCCTGAGGGGCCCCATGGCTACACCTTC
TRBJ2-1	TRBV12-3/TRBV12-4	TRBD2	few	CASSHPAGGPSF	TGTGCCAGCAGCCACCCCGCGGGAGGGCCGTCCTTC
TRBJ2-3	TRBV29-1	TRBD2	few	CSELGGGSTDTQYF	TGCAGCGAGTTGGGCGGGGGGAGCACAGATACGCAGTATTTT
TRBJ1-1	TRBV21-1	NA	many	CASSPFPPRVRCEAFF	TGTGCCAGCAGCCCCTTTCCCCCGAGAGTGCGATGTGAAGCTTTCTTT
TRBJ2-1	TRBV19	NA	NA	CASSEARQYNEQFF	TGTGCCAGTAGTGAGGCCCGGCAATACAATGAGCAGTTCTTC
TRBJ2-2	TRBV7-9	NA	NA	CAGSLFMDLANTGELFF	TGTGCCGGCAGCTTATTTATGGATTTGGCGAACACCGGGGAGCTGTTTTTT